This TCR beta chain was recorded in a study of T cells in Graves' hyperthyroidism and ophthalmopathy. V was clipped by 3 bases and J by 2 bases, with 7 bases between them. CDR1 is GTSNPN, CDR2 SVGIG, per germline (reference sequence). The CDR3 has 12 residues. The TCR beta CDR3 regions underwent amplification using RNA transcripts as the source. HTBI primers were used for first-round RT-PCR of the TCR CDR3. TCRdb fed the multiplex PCR reads into MiXCR, producing one record per CDR3 protein. The table has a few hundred thousand distinct CDR3 sequences, under 25% seen once; the top ten hold around 27%. The TCR originated in a man in his late teens or twenties with Graves' hyperthyroidism. Sample: blood. This chain uses TRBV30 with TRBJ1-2; D not certain. CDR3 residues: CAWRLHNYGYTF. As DNA, the CDR3 is TGTGCCTGGAGATTACACAACTATGGCTACACCTTC.